The 15 T cell receptor beta chains given below trace back to one sample, sequenced in a study of read filtering for tumor transcriptome and immune sequencing. The library was built from 400 ng RNA with molecular barcoded adaptors for alpha/delta and beta/gamma chains. MiXCR, applied by TCRdb to the reads, yields one record per CDR3 protein. The table shows about 47,000 distinct CDR3 sequences, with roughly 12% occurring only once. The sample comprised a population of CD138-negative cells sorted from bone marrow. These receptors came from a donor aged 40 or over with multiple myeloma.

This clonotype was recorded at least ten times. J is TRBJ1-5 and V is TRBV12-3 or TRBV12-4; D remains unclear. V was trimmed by 6 bases and J by 3 bases, leaving 12 bases between them. The CDR3 runs to 14 residues. The CDR3 DNA reads as TGTGCCAGCAGCAGCGGGCCCTTCAATCAGCCCCAGCATTTT. Translated: CASSSGPFNQPQHF.

Remarks on this clonotype: At one end the junction does not follow the germline gene, possibly because of a read error. The chain uses TRBV19 and TRBJ2-1, with a tentative D call TRBD1 (5 bases). The CDR3 loop spans 16 amino acids. Germline loops: CDR1 LNHDA, CDR2 SQIVND (reference sequence). CDR3 loop: CASSKQEVSSYNEQLF. The CDR3 DNA sequence: TGTGCCAGTAGTAAACAGGAAGTGAGCTCCTACAATGAGCAGCTCTTC.

In its sample, this clonotype was seen a few times. The CDR3 here is CASSDTSGRMVEQFF. In DNA, the CDR3 is TGTGCCAGCAGTGACACTAGCGGGAGAATGGTTGAGCAGTTCTTC. The V and J genes are TRBV6-2 or TRBV6-3 and TRBJ2-1; TRBD2 aligns across 11 bases. Per germline, CDR1 MNHEY and CDR2 SVGEGT. CDR3 size: 15 residues. V lost 5 bases and J lost 9; bases outside the gene matches: 9.

This clonotype was seen many times. CDR3: CSGSGTSGTDTQYF. The CDR3 DNA reads TGCAGCGGGTCCGGGACTAGCGGCACAGATACGCAGTATTTT. The chain is built from TRBV29-1 and TRBJ2-3; 10 bases agree with TRBD2. This CDR3 has 14 amino acids. Looked up from germline, CDR1 is SQVTM and CDR2 is ANQGSEA. The V segment lost 7 bases and the J segment 1 base; nucleotides outside the gene matches: 5.

The table lists this clonotype with many counts. This chain connects TRBV10-3 to TRBJ2-7; TRBD1 aligns across 8 bases. Trimming removed 10 bases from V and 0 bases from J; junction bases left unmatched: 11. The CDR3 contains 15 residues. Germline CDR1 reads ENHRY; CDR2 reads SYGVKD. The CDR3 here is CATNLGQAYSYEQYF. Here the CDR3 DNA reads TGTGCCACTAACCTGGGACAGGCTTACTCCTACGAGCAGTACTTC.

In its sample, this clonotype was seen many times. The rearrangement uses TRBV11-2 and TRBJ2-5; D perhaps matches TRBD1 (6 bases). The CDR3 extends over 14 amino acids. The V end was cut by 5 bases, the J end by 5 bases, with 15 bases between. Germline CDR1 SGHAT, CDR2 FQNNGV. CDR3 nucleotides: TGTGCCAGCAGCGGCACAGGGATCTCGGAGACCCAGTACTTC. Translating it yields CASSGTGISETQYF.

The chain links TRBV4-1 to TRBJ2-3, with D tentatively TRBD1 or TRBD2 (5 bases each). The CDR3 is made up of 14 amino acids. Trimming took 0 bases from V and 4 from J, leaving 8 bases between them. Germline lookup yields CDR1 MGHRA and CDR2 YSYEKL. The DNA of the CDR3 is TGCGCCAGCAGCCAAGATTTGGGGGCAGATACGCAGTATTTT. Translating it yields CASSQDLGADTQYF.

The sample holds many counts of this clonotype. V is TRBV19 and J is TRBJ2-5; the D gene is possibly TRBD2 (5 bases). Trimming removed 3 bases from V and 2 bases from J, with 19 bases in between. Germline V gene lookup returns CDR1 LNHDA and CDR2 SQIVND (reference sequence). The CDR3 contains 17 residues. The CDR3, as DNA: TGTGCCAGTAGTATCAGGAGCGGCGAGGCCTCACAAGAGACCCAGTACTTC. This sequence encodes CASSIRSGEASQETQYF.

This clonotype has ten or more counts. The chain uses TRBV6-5 and TRBJ2-7; TRBD1 matches at 10 bases. CDR1 MNHEY and CDR2 SVGAGI come from the germline V gene. The CDR3 length is 18 residues. The V gene end was trimmed by 0 bases and the J gene end by 2 bases; junction bases not matched to a gene: 10. CDR3: CASSYSGGTGVQTYEQYF. Here the CDR3 DNA reads TGTGCCAGCAGTTACTCCGGCGGGACAGGGGTCCAAACCTACGAGCAGTACTTC.

This clonotype was counted at least ten times. The chain carries TRBV20-1 and TRBJ2-1; 13 bases agree with TRBD2. This CDR3 has 14 residues. Trimming cost V 3 bases and J 9 bases; bases outside gene matches: 5. Germline-derived CDR1 and CDR2 are DFQATT and SNEGSKA (reference sequence). In DNA form, the CDR3 reads TGCAGTGCTAGCGGGACTAGCGGGAACCGTGAGCAGTTCTTC. Protein: CSASGTSGNREQFF.

The sample holds many counts of this clonotype. J is TRBJ2-7 and V is TRBV6-2 or TRBV6-3, with 7 nucleotides matching TRBD2. This CDR3 contains 15 residues. CDR1 MNHEY and CDR2 SVGEGT come from the germline V gene. Losses at the gene ends were 7 bases for V and 9 bases for J; bases not matched to a gene: 18. For the CDR3, the DNA is TGTGCCAGCACCACAAGTGGAGCTAGCGGCCTCCGGCAGTACTTC. It specifies CASTTSGASGLRQYF.

Ten or more counts support this clonotype. Here the CDR3 reads CASRPRQGDRQPQHF. The CDR3 DNA follows: TGTGCCAGCAGGCCCCGACAGGGGGATCGTCAGCCCCAGCATTTT. V usage is TRBV6-5 and J usage is TRBJ1-5, with 9 positions matching TRBD1. Trimming removed 6 bases from V and 6 bases from J; junction bases left unmatched: 9. The CDR3 contains 15 residues. The germline V gene has CDR1 MNHEY and CDR2 SVGAGI.

This clonotype was seen repeatedly, ten times or more. The J gene is TRBJ2-5, the V gene TRBV3-1; no clear D. Per germline, CDR1 LGHDT and CDR2 YNNKEL (reference sequence). V shed 3 bases and J shed 0 bases, with 8 bases lying between them. The CDR3 covers 14 residues. CDR3 bases: TGTGCCAGCAGCCAGTGGAGTTACCAAGAGACCCAGTACTTC. It specifies CASSQWSYQETQYF.

This rearrangement joins TRBV4-1 to TRBJ2-5; tentative D call: TRBD1 (5 bases). The germline gives CDR1 MGHRA, CDR2 YSYEKL. V lost 0 bases and J lost 2, with 10 bases in between. This CDR3 is 15 amino acids long. CDR3 protein: CASSQDRQHQETQYF. In DNA form, the CDR3 reads TGCGCCAGCAGCCAAGACCGACAGCATCAAGAGACCCAGTACTTC.

A remark on this clonotype: Since a much larger clone is just one base distant, this may be a read error. The J gene is TRBJ2-1, the V gene TRBV24-1; D is tentatively TRBD1 or TRBD2 (5 bases each). The CDR3 has 14 residues. Germline V gives CDR1 KGHDR, CDR2 SFDVKD. The CDR3 nucleotides are TGTGCCACCAGCCCGGGACCACTAGGCAATGGGCAGTTCTTC. The encoded protein is CATSPGPLGNGQFF.